Given below is one TCR beta chain in context. A junction boundary mismatches the germline segment, possibly from a read error. These data originate in a study of blood T cell repertoires in COVID-19. Study summary: The United States, Italy and Spain supplied acute and convalescent COVID-19 samples.

The study assigned cohorts using participant-reported clinical history. This CDR3 contains 14 residues. Germline V gene sequence: CDR1 SSHAT, CDR2 FNYEAQ (reference sequence). The table came from immunoSEQ multiplex PCR; TCRdb's copy has only in-frame clones and leaves some out. This table holds roughly 150,000 clones, around 85% found once. The chain links TRBV7-7 to TRBJ2-5; TRBD2 might be the D (6 bases). The sequence was obtained from a middle-aged woman who had recovered from COVID-19. The sample consisted of PBMCs or T cells enriched from blood (not recorded which). DNA of the CDR3: TGTGCTAGCAGCTTAGGTGGAGGGCAAGAGACCCAGTACTTC. Protein product: CASSLGGGQETQYF. The whole variable domain, filled in from reference TRBV7-7 and TRBJ2-5, reads GAGVSQSPRYKVTKRGQDVTLRCDPISSHATLYWYQQALGQGPEFLTYFNYEAQPDKSGLPSDRFSAERPEGSISTLTIQRTEQRDSAMYRCASSLGGGQETQYFGPGTRLLVL.